The sequence of this T cell receptor beta chain was determined in a study of neoadjuvant anti-PD-1 for oral cavity cancer. The CDR3 length is 13 residues. V was pared by 4 bases and J by 4 bases, with 9 bases between. Germline lookup yields CDR1 SGHRS and CDR2 YFSETQ. Libraries were prepared by immunoSEQ multiplex PCR; TCRdb keeps only in-frame clonotypes and omits some of them. This table holds over 13,000 clones, roughly 70% found once. The rearrangement joins TRBV5-1 to TRBJ2-1; D is unresolved. The receptor comes from a person aged 35-79 years with oral cavity squamous cell carcinoma. Sequencing used PBMCs, obtained before nivolumab (anti-PD-1) treatment. The CDR3 sequence: CASSLRRYNEQFF. The CDR3 nucleotides are TGCGCCAGCAGCCTCCGACGGTACAATGAGCAGTTCTTC. The variable domain in full, completed from reference TRBV5-1 and TRBJ2-1, reads KAGVTQTPRYLIKTRGQQVTLSCSPISGHRSVSWYQQTPGQGLQFLFEYFSETQRNKGNFPGRFSGRQFSNSRSEMNVSTLELGDSALYLCASSLRRYNEQFFGPGTRLTVL.